Described below is a single TCR beta chain sequence and its context. Its antigen remains unknown. Starting from 500 ng of total RNA, TCR beta cDNA was produced with a primer in the constant region. It was through three nested multiplex PCR rounds of slightly modified ARM-PCR that TCR beta libraries arose. TCRdb recomputed calls from the multiplex PCR reads with MiXCR, one row per CDR3 protein. The repertoire consists of about 180,000 distinct CDR3 sequences, with about 55% occurring once and the leading ten covering 72%. This record comes from a study of tumor-infiltrating lymphocytes in primary liver carcinoma. On the study more broadly: Through surgical resection, the patients' primary liver carcinoma was treated.

Overall study results and limits: Tumor region pairs shared more overlap than did tumor-adjacent and tumor-blood pairs.

Unsorted whole blood supplied the blood RNA, and germline DNA was isolated too. This receptor was taken from a man between 40 and 49 years old with primary liver carcinoma and hepatitis B virus infection. The source material was peripheral blood.

This CDR3 is CASSMEMGGEETQYF. As DNA, the CDR3 is TGTGCCAGCAGCATGGAAATGGGCGGCGAAGAGACCCAGTACTTC. The chain has TRBV5-4 and TRBJ2-5; D not resolved. V lost 4 bases and J lost 3, with 16 bases in between. Germline CDR1 is SGHNT and CDR2 is YYREEE (reference sequence). This CDR3 has 15 amino acids. The whole variable domain, remainder taken from reference TRBV5-4 and TRBJ2-5, is ETGVTQSPTHLIKTRGQQVTLRCSSQSGHNTVSWYQQALGQGPQFIFQYYREEENGRGNFPPRFSGLQFPNYSSELNVNALELDDSALYLCASSMEMGGEETQYFGPGTRLLVL.